The 25 T cell receptor beta chains presented below share a single source sample, sequenced in a study of blood T cell repertoires in COVID-19. Generated by immunoSEQ multiplex PCR, the TCRdb table keeps only in-frame clones and is missing some. The sample gives some 120,000 clones, approximately 92% of which show up once; around 30% is in the top ten. The specimen was peripheral blood. The receptors come from a man in his 70s with active or convalescent COVID-19.

The V and J genes are TRBV5-6 and TRBJ1-4, with 10 nucleotides matching TRBD1. V lost 4 bases, J lost 8 bases, and 5 bases stayed unmatched. CDR3 size: 14 residues. Germline CDR1 reads SGHDT; CDR2 reads YYEEEE. CDR3 in DNA: TGTGCCAGCAGCCCGGGACAGGGGCAGGAAAAACTGTTTTTT. It codes for CASSPGQGQEKLFF.

This chain links TRBV7-8 with TRBJ1-4; no definite D call. The CDR3 extends over 15 amino acids. With 2 bases removed from V and 8 bases from J, the gap between germline ends came to 15 bases. Looked up from germline, CDR1 is SGHVS and CDR2 is FQNEAQ. This CDR3 reads CASSLLGPEEEKLFF. The CDR3 region has the DNA TGTGCCAGCAGCTTATTAGGGCCGGAGGAGGAAAAACTGTTTTTT.

This chain uses TRBV6-6 with TRBJ1-1; no clear D gene. V lost 1 base and J 4 bases, leaving 10 bases between the germline ends. Germline values: CDR1 MNHNY, CDR2 SVGAGI (reference sequence). The CDR3 runs to 14 residues. DNA for the CDR3: TGTGCCAGCAGTTACTGGCGGGAAGGCACTGAAGCTTTCTTT. It specifies CASSYWREGTEAFF.

This clone was counted once. V and J are TRBV29-1 and TRBJ2-2; 7 bases are shared with TRBD2. CDR3 size: 15 residues. Germline assignment: CDR1 SQVTM and CDR2 ANQGSEA. J lost 4 bases, V lost 1 base, and 6 bases had no gene match. Written as DNA, the CDR3 is TGCAGCGTTGAAGCACACGGGGGGAGCACCGGGGAGCTGTTTTTT. It encodes CSVEAHGGSTGELFF.

This chain links TRBV30 with TRBJ2-7, with a weak D call TRBD1 (7 bases). Trimming pared 6 bases from V and 4 bases from J, leaving 16 bases between. Germline CDR1 GTSNPN, CDR2 SVGIG (reference sequence). The CDR3 runs 13 residues. The CDR3 loop reads CACFDSGGYEQYF. The DNA for the CDR3 is TGTGCCTGTTTCGACTCAGGGGGGTACGAGCAGTACTTC. Full variable domain (missing parts from reference TRBV30 and TRBJ2-7): SQTIHQWPATLVQPVGSPLSLECTVEGTSNPNLYWYRQAAGRGLQLLFYSVGIGQISSEVPQNLSASRPQDRQFILSSKKLLLSDSGFYLCACFDSGGYEQYFGPGTRLTVT.

CDR3: CASRRTSATQETQYF. The CDR3 coding sequence is TGTGCCAGTAGGAGGACTAGCGCTACCCAAGAGACCCAGTACTTC. The rearrangement uses TRBV19 and TRBJ2-5, with 9 bases lining up with TRBD2. This CDR3 comprises 15 residues. The V segment lost 6 bases and the J segment 1 base; nucleotides outside the gene matches: 6. In germline, CDR1 is LNHDA, CDR2 SQIVND (reference sequence).

This chain uses TRBV24-1 with TRBJ1-2, with 12 bases aligning to TRBD1. This CDR3 has 15 residues. CDR1 is KGHDR and CDR2 is SFDVKD in the germline V gene. V dropped 4 bases and J dropped 7; count of bases not matched to a gene: 6. The CDR3 DNA reads as TGTGCCACCAGTGACCCGGGACAGGGGGCGCTTGGCTACACCTTC. Residues: CATSDPGQGALGYTF.

The chain is built from TRBV28 and TRBJ2-6, with a weak D call TRBD1 (5 bases). Germline V gene data show CDR1 as MDHEN and CDR2 as SYDVKM. Between the trimmed V and J ends, which lost 5 bases and 2 bases, there was a span of 16 bases. The CDR3 contains 17 residues. CDR3 loop: CASSPHPRVPGANVLTF. For the CDR3, the DNA is TGTGCCAGCAGTCCCCACCCCAGGGTTCCTGGGGCCAACGTCCTGACTTTC.

This clone was counted many times. Distinct nucleotide sequences in the sample also encode this CDR3. The chain links TRBV27 to TRBJ1-1; D might be TRBD1 (6 bases). CDR1 and CDR2 from the germline V gene are MNHEY and SMNVEV (reference sequence). There are 14 residues in the CDR3. The V and J ends lost 3 bases and 5 bases respectively, with 13 bases between them. The CDR3 here is CASSFTGSDTEAFF. The DNA of the CDR3 is TGTGCCAGCAGTTTTACAGGGTCGGATACTGAAGCTTTCTTT.

This clone was seen a single time. The V call is TRBV6-5, the J call TRBJ2-7; 7 bases are shared with TRBD1. The germline V gene encodes CDR1 MNHEY and CDR2 SVGAGI. This CDR3 region has 15 residues. J was trimmed by 6 bases and V by 7 bases; bases with no gene match: 15. DNA for the CDR3: TGTGCCAGCACCATAATTTCGACAGGGCTGAGCGAGCAGTACTTC. Its translation is CASTIISTGLSEQYF.

This rearrangement joins TRBV1 to TRBJ2-1; the DNA was not compared with TRBD1, the D call given in the table. TRBV1 is annotated as a pseudogene. The CDR3 runs to 17 residues. The CDR3 DNA is TGCACCAGCAGCCCTCCCCCCCCCAGGGGGAACTACAATGAGCAGTTCTTC. It is translated as CTSSPPPPRGNYNEQFF.

The chain carries TRBV7-6 and TRBJ1-2; no definite D call. V was trimmed by 5 bases and J by 0 bases, leaving 13 bases between them. The CDR3 extends over 15 amino acids. Germline V CDR1 and CDR2: SGHVS, FNYEAQ. The CDR3 reads CASSLTPGSNYGYTF. Here the CDR3 DNA reads TGTGCCAGCAGCCTTACGCCGGGGTCTAACTATGGCTACACCTTC.

The chain has TRBV27 and TRBJ1-4; TRBD1 matches at 9 bases. Losses at the gene ends were 5 bases for V and 3 bases for J; bases not matched to a gene: 1. Germline V gene data show CDR1 as MNHEY and CDR2 as SMNVEV (reference sequence). CDR3 length: 14 amino acids. The CDR3 sequence: CASSTGGSNEKLFF. CDR3 in DNA: TGTGCCAGCAGTACAGGGGGCTCTAATGAAAAACTGTTTTTT.

The rearrangement joins TRBV27 to TRBJ2-7; TRBD2 matches at 10 bases. The V and J ends lost 6 bases and 1 base, in that order; junction bases with no gene match: 3. Germline assignment: CDR1 MNHEY and CDR2 SMNVEV (reference sequence). The CDR3 is made up of 14 amino acids. CDR3 region: CASRKREGSYEQYF. CDR3 in DNA: TGTGCCAGCAGAAAGCGGGAGGGATCCTACGAGCAGTACTTC.

The CDR3 DNA sequence: TGCGCCAGCGTTGAGTTCTTTGGGACTAGCGGGATGGGGTTGGAGACCCAGTACTTC. Protein: CASVEFFGTSGMGLETQYF. This chain links TRBV10-2 with TRBJ2-5, with 13 bases identical to TRBD2. CDR1 and CDR2 (germline): WSHSY, SAAADI. V trimming: 8 bases; J trimming: 5 bases; junction bases outside the gene matches: 20. The CDR3 length is 19 residues.

V and J are TRBV28 and TRBJ2-7, with 9 nucleotides matching TRBD2. The J segment lost 3 bases and the V segment lost 3 bases, leaving 18 bases of the junction unmatched. The germline V gene has CDR1 MDHEN and CDR2 SYDVKM. The CDR3 loop spans 19 amino acids. The CDR3 loop reads CASSFQPPREREVFYEQYF. The DNA of the CDR3 is TGTGCCAGCAGTTTTCAGCCCCCACGGGAGCGGGAGGTTTTCTACGAGCAGTACTTC.

The chain is built from TRBV28 and TRBJ1-4; maybe TRBD1 (6 bases). V lost 7 bases and J lost 5, with 11 bases in between. Germline loops: CDR1 MDHEN, CDR2 SYDVKM. CDR3 length: 13 amino acids. This CDR3 is CASTGQINEKLFF. The CDR3 coding sequence is TGTGCCAGCACAGGACAGATCAATGAAAAACTGTTTTTT.

The chain links TRBV7-8 to TRBJ2-5, with a weak D call TRBD2 (5 bases). This CDR3 has 11 amino acids. V was trimmed by 5 bases and J by 5 bases, leaving 6 bases between them. Germline lookup yields CDR1 SGHVS and CDR2 FQNEAQ. The CDR3: CASSERETQYF. The CDR3, as DNA: TGTGCCAGCAGCGAGCGGGAGACCCAGTACTTC.

This clone was counted once. The chain employs TRBV15 and TRBJ2-3; D is unclear. The V and J ends lost 1 base and 6 bases respectively, with 5 bases between them. Germline V gene data show CDR1 as LNHNV and CDR2 as YYDKDF (reference sequence). CDR3 length: 12 residues. CDR3 bases: TGTGCCACCAGCAGAGGGGCCGATACGCAGTATTTT. Its translation: CATSRGADTQYF.

The genes are TRBV28 and TRBJ2-7; D unclear. Trimming shortened V by 2 bases and J by 5 bases, and 13 bases separated the two germline ends. CDR1 and CDR2 (germline): MDHEN, SYDVKM. This CDR3 is built from 14 residues. CDR3: CASSLSLGGNEQYF. In DNA form, the CDR3 reads TGTGCCAGCAGTTTAAGCCTCGGTGGTAACGAGCAGTACTTC. The full variable domain, its missing parts supplied by reference TRBV28 and TRBJ2-7, is DVKVTQSSRYLVKRTGEKVFLECVQDMDHENMFWYRQDPGLGLRLIYFSYDVKMKEKGDIPEGYSVSREKKERFSLILESASTNQTSMYLCASSLSLGGNEQYFGPGTRLTVT.

The chain uses TRBV10-3 and TRBJ2-1; D is undetermined. This CDR3 comprises 14 residues. Germline lookup yields CDR1 ENHRY and CDR2 SYGVKD. V was pared by 2 bases and J by 7 bases, with 12 bases between. In DNA, the CDR3 is TGTGCCATCAGTGAGGAGGATTATATAAATGAGCAGTTCTTC. It yields the protein CAISEEDYINEQFF.

V gene TRBV28 combines with J gene TRBJ2-1; 12 bases line up with TRBD2. The CDR3 covers 14 residues. Germline lookup yields CDR1 MDHEN and CDR2 SYDVKM. V shed 5 bases, J shed 4 bases, and the junction held 0 bases outside the gene matches. CDR3 protein: CASSGLAGYNEQFF. The DNA of the CDR3 is TGTGCCAGCAGTGGACTAGCGGGGTACAATGAGCAGTTCTTC.

The chain couples TRBV27 to TRBJ2-7; D remains unclear. Germline CDR1 MNHEY, CDR2 SMNVEV (reference sequence). Trimming left V 2 bases short and J 0 bases short, with 8 bases between. This CDR3 is 14 amino acids long. The CDR3 nucleotides are TGTGCCAGCAGTTTAACAGAGAGCTCCTACGAGCAGTACTTC. Protein: CASSLTESSYEQYF.

CDR3 region: CASSPSRTSGSPEQFF. CDR3 sequence (DNA): TGTGCCAGCAGCCCATCTAGGACTAGCGGGAGCCCTGAGCAGTTCTTC. The chain joins TRBV5-4 to TRBJ2-1, with 13 bases aligning to TRBD2. V dropped 4 bases and J dropped 9; count of bases not matched to a gene: 10. Per germline, CDR1 SGHNT and CDR2 YYREEE (reference sequence). The CDR3 spans 16 residues.

The chain recombines TRBV19 with TRBJ1-6; 7 bases match TRBD1. The trim removed 8 bases at V and 5 bases at J, leaving 6 bases unmatched. The CDR3 consists of 14 residues. Looked up from germline, CDR1 is LNHDA and CDR2 is SQIVND (reference sequence). Here the CDR3 reads CASGEDRDNSPLHF. The CDR3 nucleotides are TGTGCCAGTGGGGAAGACAGGGATAATTCACCCCTCCACTTT.